This T cell receptor (beta chain) derives from a study of shared clonotypes between healthy human individuals. Whole-study findings and limits: Specimens sampled were limited to blood, with tissue repertoires likely differing.

Turning to this clone: Antigen unknown. Additional DNA sequences in this sample encode the identical CDR3.

Evenly divided among several immunoSEQ plates was the genomic DNA of each subset. The data were produced by immunoSEQ multiplex PCR, yet TCRdb's version contains in-frame clones alone and is incomplete. The sample records around 1.9 million clones, about 93% being singletons. CDR1 SGDLS and CDR2 YYNGEE come from the germline V gene. The CDR3 is made up of 14 amino acids. Trimming left V 0 bases short and J 1 base short, with 8 bases between. Naivety among CD8 cells was defined by CD45RO negativity and positive CCR7 selection, thereby excluding terminally differentiated effector memory CD45RA+ cells. Healthy HIV-negative adults with no recent acute infections or vaccinations were recruited as donors. Caucasian adults residing in Nashville, Tennessee made up all the donors.

The source of this sequence is a man between 18 and 29 years old in good health. Some clones in this sample may be carry-over from other donors' samples. The chain joins TRBV9 to TRBJ2-7; the D gene is possibly TRBD2 (6 bases). The source material was naive CD8+ T cells from PBMCs. Here the CDR3 reads CASSVGAGSYEQYF. CDR3 sequence (DNA): TGTGCCAGCAGCGTAGGGGCGGGATCCTACGAGCAGTACTTC.